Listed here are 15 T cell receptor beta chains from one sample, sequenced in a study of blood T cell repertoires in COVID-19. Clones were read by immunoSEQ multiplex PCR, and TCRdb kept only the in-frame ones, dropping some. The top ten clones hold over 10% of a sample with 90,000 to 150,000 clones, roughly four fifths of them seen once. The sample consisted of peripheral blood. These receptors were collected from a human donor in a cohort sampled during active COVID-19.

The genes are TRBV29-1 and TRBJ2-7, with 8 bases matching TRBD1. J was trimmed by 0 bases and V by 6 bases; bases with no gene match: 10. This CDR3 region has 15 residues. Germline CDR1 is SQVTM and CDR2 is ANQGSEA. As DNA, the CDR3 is TGCAGCGTCCAGACAGGGGCTCCGAGCTCCTACGAGCAGTACTTC. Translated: CSVQTGAPSSYEQYF.

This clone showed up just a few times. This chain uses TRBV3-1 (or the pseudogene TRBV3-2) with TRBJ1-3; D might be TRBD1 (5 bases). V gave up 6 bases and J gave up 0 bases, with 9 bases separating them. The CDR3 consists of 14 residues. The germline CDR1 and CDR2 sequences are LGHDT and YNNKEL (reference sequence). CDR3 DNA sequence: TGTGCCAGCAGGGCTAGGGGCTCTGGAAACACCATATATTTT. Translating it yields CASRARGSGNTIYF.

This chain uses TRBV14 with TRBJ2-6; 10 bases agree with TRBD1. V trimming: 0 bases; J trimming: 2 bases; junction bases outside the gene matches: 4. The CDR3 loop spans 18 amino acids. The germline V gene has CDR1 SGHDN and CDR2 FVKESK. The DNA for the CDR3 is TGTGCCAGCAGCCAAGATATCGGGACAGGGGCTGGGGCCAACGTCCTGACTTTC. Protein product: CASSQDIGTGAGANVLTF.

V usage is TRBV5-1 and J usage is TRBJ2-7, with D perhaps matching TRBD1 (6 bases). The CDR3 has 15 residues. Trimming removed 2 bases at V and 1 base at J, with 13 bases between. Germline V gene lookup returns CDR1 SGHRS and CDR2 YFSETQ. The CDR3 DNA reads TGCGCCAGCAGCTTTCATACAGGGTTATCCTACGAGCAGTACTTC. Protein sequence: CASSFHTGLSYEQYF.

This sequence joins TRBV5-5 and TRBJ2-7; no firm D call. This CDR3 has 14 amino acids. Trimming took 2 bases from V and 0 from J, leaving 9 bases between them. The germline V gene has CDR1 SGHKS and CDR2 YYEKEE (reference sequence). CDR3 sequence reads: CASSLPDNSYEQYF. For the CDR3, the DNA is TGTGCCAGCAGCTTACCTGACAACTCCTACGAGCAGTACTTC.

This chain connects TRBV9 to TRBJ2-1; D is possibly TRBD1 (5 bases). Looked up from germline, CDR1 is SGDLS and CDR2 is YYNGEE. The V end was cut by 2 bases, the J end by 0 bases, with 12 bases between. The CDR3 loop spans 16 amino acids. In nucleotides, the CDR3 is TGTGCCAGCAGCGTGCTCTCAGGGTACTCCTACAATGAGCAGTTCTTC. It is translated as CASSVLSGYSYNEQFF.

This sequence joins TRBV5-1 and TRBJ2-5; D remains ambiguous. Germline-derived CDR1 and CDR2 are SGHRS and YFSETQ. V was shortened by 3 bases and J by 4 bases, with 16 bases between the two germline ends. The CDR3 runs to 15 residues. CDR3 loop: CASSSASRPGETQYF. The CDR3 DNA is TGCGCCAGCAGCTCCGCGTCACGGCCAGGAGAGACCCAGTACTTC.

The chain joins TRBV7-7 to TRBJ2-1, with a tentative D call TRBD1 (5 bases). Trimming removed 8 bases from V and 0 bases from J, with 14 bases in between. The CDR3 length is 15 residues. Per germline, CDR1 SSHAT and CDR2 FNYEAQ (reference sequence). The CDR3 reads CASSPTVSSYNEQFF. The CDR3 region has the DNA TGTGCCAGCTCCCCGACAGTTAGCTCCTACAATGAGCAGTTCTTC. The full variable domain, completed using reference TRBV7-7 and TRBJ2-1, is GAGVSQSPRYKVTKRGQDVTLRCDPISSHATLYWYQQALGQGPEFLTYFNYEAQPDKSGLPSDRFSAERPEGSISTLTIQRTEQRDSAMYRCASSPTVSSYNEQFFGPGTRLTVL.

The CDR3: CAIGQGYEQYF. The CDR3 DNA sequence: TGTGCCATCGGACAGGGCTACGAGCAGTACTTC. The chain couples TRBV10-3 to TRBJ2-7; 8 bases are shared with TRBD1. Per germline, CDR1 ENHRY and CDR2 SYGVKD. Germline trimming cut 8 bases from V and 3 bases from J; bases unmatched to any gene: 0. CDR3 length: 11 amino acids.

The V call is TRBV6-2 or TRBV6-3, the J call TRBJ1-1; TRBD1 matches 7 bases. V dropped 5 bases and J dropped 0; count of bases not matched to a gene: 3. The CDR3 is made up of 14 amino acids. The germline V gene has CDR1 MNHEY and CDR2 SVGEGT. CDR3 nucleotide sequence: TGTGCCAGCAGTCTACAGGGGATGAACACTGAAGCTTTCTTT. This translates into CASSLQGMNTEAFF.

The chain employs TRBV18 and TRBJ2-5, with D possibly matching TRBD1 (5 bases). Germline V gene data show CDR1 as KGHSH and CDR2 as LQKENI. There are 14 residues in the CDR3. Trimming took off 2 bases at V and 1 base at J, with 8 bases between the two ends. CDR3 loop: CASSPGATQETQYF. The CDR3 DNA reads TGTGCCAGCTCACCAGGGGCGACCCAAGAGACCCAGTACTTC.

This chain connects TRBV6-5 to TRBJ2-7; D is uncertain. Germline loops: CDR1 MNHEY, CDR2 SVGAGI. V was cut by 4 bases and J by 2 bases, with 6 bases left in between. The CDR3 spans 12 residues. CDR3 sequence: CASSSPAYEQYF. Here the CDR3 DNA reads TGTGCCAGCAGTTCCCCGGCCTACGAGCAGTACTTC.

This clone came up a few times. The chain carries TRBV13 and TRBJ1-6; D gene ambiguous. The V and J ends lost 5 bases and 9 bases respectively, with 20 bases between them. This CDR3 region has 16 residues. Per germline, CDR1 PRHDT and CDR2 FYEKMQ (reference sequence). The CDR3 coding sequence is TGTGCCAGCAGCGCACGACAACCGGGATGGAGTTCACCCCTCCACTTT. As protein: CASSARQPGWSSPLHF.

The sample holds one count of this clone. In nucleotides, the CDR3 is TGTGCCAGCAGGTCCGGGACAGTAGTCTCTGGGGCCAACGTCCTGACTTTC. This codes for CASRSGTVVSGANVLTF. The rearrangement links TRBV5-6 to TRBJ2-6, with 7 bases identical to TRBD1. The length of the CDR3 is 17 residues. V gave up 5 bases and J gave up 0 bases; unmatched junction bases: 8. CDR1 and CDR2 (germline): SGHDT, YYEEEE. Using reference TRBV5-6 and TRBJ2-6 for the parts outside the CDR3, the full variable domain is DAGVTQSPTHLIKTRGQQVTLRCSPKSGHDTVSWYQQALGQGPQFIFQYYEEEERQRGNFPDRFSGHQFPNYSSELNVNALLLGDSALYLCASRSGTVVSGANVLTFGAGSRLTVL.

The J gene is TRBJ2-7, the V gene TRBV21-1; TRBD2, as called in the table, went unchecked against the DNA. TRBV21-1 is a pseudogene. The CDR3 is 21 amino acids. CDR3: CASSNPTGGNATGLAGYEQYF. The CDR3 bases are TGTGCCAGCAGCAACCCGACAGGGGGGAATGCGACGGGACTAGCGGGCTACGAGCAGTACTTC.